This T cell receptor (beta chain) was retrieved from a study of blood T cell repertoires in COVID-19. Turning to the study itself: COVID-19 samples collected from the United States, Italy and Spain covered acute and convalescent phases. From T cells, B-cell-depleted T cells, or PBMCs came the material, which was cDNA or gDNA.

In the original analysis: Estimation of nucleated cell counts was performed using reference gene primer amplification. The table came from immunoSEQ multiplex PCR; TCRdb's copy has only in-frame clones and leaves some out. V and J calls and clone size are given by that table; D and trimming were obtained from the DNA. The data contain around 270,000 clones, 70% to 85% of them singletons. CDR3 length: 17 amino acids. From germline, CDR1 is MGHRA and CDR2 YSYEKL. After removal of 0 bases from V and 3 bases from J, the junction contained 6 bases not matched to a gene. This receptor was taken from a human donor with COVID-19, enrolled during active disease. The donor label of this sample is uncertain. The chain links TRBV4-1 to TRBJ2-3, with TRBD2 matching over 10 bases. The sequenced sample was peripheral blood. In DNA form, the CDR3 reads TGCGCCAGCAGCCAAGAACGATTAGCGGGAGGAACAGATACGCAGTATTTT. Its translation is CASSQERLAGGTDTQYF.